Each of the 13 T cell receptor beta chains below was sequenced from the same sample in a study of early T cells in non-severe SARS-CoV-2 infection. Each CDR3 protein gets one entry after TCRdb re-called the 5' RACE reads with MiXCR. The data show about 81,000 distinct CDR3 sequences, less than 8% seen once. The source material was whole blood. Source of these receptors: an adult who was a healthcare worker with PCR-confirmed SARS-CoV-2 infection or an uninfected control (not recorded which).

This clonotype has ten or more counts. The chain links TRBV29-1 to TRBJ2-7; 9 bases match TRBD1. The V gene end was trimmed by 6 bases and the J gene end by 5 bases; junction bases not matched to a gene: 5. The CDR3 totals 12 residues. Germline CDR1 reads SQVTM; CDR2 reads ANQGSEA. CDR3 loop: CSVGQGRDEQYF. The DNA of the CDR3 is TGCAGCGTGGGACAGGGTCGGGACGAGCAGTACTTC.

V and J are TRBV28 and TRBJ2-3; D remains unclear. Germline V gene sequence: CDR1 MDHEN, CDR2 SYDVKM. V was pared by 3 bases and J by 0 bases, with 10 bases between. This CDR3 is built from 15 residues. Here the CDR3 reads CASSFGVASTDTQYF. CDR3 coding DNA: TGTGCCAGCAGTTTTGGCGTAGCTAGCACAGATACGCAGTATTTT.

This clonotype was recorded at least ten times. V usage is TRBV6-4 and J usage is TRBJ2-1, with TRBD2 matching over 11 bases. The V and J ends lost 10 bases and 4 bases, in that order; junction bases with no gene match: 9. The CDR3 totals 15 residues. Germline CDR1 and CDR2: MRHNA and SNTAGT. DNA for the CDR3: TGTGCCACCTCTACTAGCGGGGGATATTACAATGAGCAGTTCTTC. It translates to CATSTSGGYYNEQFF.

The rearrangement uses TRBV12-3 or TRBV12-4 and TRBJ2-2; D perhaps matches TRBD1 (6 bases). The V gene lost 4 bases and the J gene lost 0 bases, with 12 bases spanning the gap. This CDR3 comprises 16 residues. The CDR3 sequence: CASSSGTLANTGELFF. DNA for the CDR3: TGTGCCAGCAGTTCCGGGACACTCGCGAACACCGGGGAGCTGTTTTTT.

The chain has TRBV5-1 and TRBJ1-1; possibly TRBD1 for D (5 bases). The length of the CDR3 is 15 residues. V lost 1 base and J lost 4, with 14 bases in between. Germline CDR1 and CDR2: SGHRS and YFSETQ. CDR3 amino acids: CASSLTGPSGTEAFF. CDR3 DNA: TGCGCCAGCAGCTTGACAGGACCCTCAGGCACTGAAGCTTTCTTT.

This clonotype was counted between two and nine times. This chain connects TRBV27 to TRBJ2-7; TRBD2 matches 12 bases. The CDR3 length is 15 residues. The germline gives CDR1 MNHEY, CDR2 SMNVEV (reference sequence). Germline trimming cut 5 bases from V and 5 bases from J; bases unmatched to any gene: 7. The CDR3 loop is CASSAPGLAGNEQYF. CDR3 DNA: TGTGCCAGCAGTGCGCCCGGACTAGCGGGAAACGAGCAGTACTTC.

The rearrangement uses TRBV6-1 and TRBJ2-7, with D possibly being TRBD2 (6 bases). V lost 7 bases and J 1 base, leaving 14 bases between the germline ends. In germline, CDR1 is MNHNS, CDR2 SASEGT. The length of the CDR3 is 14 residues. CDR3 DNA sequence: TGTGCCAGCAAAGGGGTAGCGGATTCCTACGAGCAGTACTTC. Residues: CASKGVADSYEQYF.

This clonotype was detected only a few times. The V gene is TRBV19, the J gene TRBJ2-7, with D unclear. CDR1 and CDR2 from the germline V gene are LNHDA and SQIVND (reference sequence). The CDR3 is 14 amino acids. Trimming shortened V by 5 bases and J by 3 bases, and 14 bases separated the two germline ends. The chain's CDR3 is CASSPTHTFYEQYF. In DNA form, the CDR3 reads TGTGCCAGTAGTCCCACCCACACCTTCTACGAGCAGTACTTC.

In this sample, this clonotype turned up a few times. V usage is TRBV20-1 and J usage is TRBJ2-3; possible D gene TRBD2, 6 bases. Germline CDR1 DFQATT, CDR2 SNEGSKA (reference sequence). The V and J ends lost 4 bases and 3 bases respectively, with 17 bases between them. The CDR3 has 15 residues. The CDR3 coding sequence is TGCAGTGCTACCCCGGGAGCGTTGGGAACAGATACGCAGTATTTT. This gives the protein CSATPGALGTDTQYF.

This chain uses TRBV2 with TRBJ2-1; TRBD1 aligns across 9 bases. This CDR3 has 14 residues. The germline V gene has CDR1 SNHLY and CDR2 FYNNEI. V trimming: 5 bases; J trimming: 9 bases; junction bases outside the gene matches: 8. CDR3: CASSTLDRGGEQFF. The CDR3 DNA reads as TGTGCCAGCAGTACATTGGACAGGGGTGGTGAGCAGTTCTTC.

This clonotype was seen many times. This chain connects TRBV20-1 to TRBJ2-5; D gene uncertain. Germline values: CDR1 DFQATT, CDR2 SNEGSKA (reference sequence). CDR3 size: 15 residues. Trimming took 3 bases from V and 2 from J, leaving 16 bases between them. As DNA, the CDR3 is TGCAGTGCTAGGGACGGCCTTCTAGGACAAGAGACCCAGTACTTC. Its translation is CSARDGLLGQETQYF.

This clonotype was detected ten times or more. The chain's CDR3 is CAISGGLANTGELFF. DNA for the CDR3: TGTGCCATCAGTGGAGGACTAGCGAACACCGGGGAGCTGTTTTTT. This chain connects TRBV10-3 to TRBJ2-2, with 7 bases aligning to TRBD2. The CDR3 spans 15 residues. V trimming: 4 bases; J trimming: 0 bases; junction bases outside the gene matches: 2. The germline V gene has CDR1 ENHRY and CDR2 SYGVKD.

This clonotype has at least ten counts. The CDR3 reads CASSWLGGNTEAFF. In nucleotides, the CDR3 is TGTGCCAGCAGCTGGCTGGGGGGGAACACTGAAGCTTTCTTT. The V gene is TRBV5-5, the J gene TRBJ1-1; maybe TRBD1 (5 bases). This CDR3 has 14 residues. V was pared by 3 bases and J by 1 base, with 10 bases between. The germline gives CDR1 SGHKS, CDR2 YYEKEE (reference sequence). Supplemented by reference TRBV5-5 and TRBJ1-1, the full variable domain reads DAGVTQSPTHLIKTRGQQVTLRCSPISGHKSVSWYQQVLGQGPQFIFQYYEKEERGRGNFPDRFSARQFPNYSSELNVNALLLGDSALYLCASSWLGGNTEAFFGQGTRLTVV.